Listed below are T cell receptor beta chains from one sample, sequenced in a study of CD8 T cells in ankylosing spondylitis. TCRdb reprocessed the 5' RACE reads via MiXCR and lists one record per CDR3 protein. Of a few hundred thousand distinct CDR3 sequences listed, 20% to 25% are singletons. The specimen was blood, either unsorted or a sorted T cell fraction (not recorded which). Receptors originate from a male donor with ankylosing spondylitis. Both conserved end residues are part of each CDR3. Fields, in order: D gene, V gene, J gene, clone size, CDR3 DNA, CDR3 protein. A D gene is named only where the DNA matches it firmly. Clone size is given for some rows only: seen once, a few or many times, or a class if the clone is expanded.

TRBD1	TRBV12-3/TRBV12-4	TRBJ1-1	few	TGTGCCAGCAGTTTTAACAGGGGGCGTTTCACTGAAGCTTTCTTT	CASSFNRGRFTEAFF
-	TRBV29-1	TRBJ2-5	few	TGCAGCGTTGTTTGGGACATTTACACCCAGTACTTC	CSVVWDIYTQYF
TRBD1	TRBV6-2/TRBV6-3	TRBJ2-2	-	TGTGCCAGCAGTTACACCTCACAGGGGGTCGGGGAGCTGTTTTTT	CASSYTSQGVGELFF
TRBD1	TRBV20-1	TRBJ1-1	few	TGCAGTGCCAAGACAGGGTTGAACACTGAAGCTTTCTTT	CSAKTGLNTEAFF
TRBD2	TRBV15	TRBJ2-7	few	TGTGCCACCAGCAGTGGGAGGGGTCTCACCTACGAGCAGTACTTC	CATSSGRGLTYEQYF
TRBD2	TRBV7-2	TRBJ2-1	-	TGTGCCAGCAGCGTATGGACTAGCGCTACTTACAATGAGCAGTTCTTC	CASSVWTSATYNEQFF
-	TRBV5-1	TRBJ2-2	many	TGCGCCAGCAGCTATGCGGTCTTCGGAGCCGGGGAGCTGTTTTTT	CASSYAVFGAGELFF
TRBD1	TRBV5-1	TRBJ1-1	-	TGCGCCAGCACCGCGACAGGGGGCGGTCAAGCTTTCTTT	CASTATGGGQAFF
TRBD2	TRBV30	TRBJ2-7	few	TGTGCCTGGAGTCTCACTAGCGGGAGTGCCCAGAAATTC	CAWSLTSGSAQKF
-	TRBV20-1	TRBJ2-5	-	TGCAGTGCTGTCTTGCGAGGCCAAGAGACCCAGTACTTC	CSAVLRGQETQYF
TRBD1	TRBV19	TRBJ1-5	few	TGTGCCAGTAGTTCCGGACAGGGGGCTAATCAGCCCCAGCATTTT	CASSSGQGANQPQHF
TRBD1	TRBV7-2	TRBJ2-3	-	TGTGCCAGCAGCGTGGGACAGGGCGCAGATACGCAGTATTTT	CASSVGQGADTQYF
TRBD1	TRBV29-1	TRBJ1-1	-	TGCAGCGTTAGGGGACAGATCGATGAAGCTTTCTTT	CSVRGQIDEAFF
-	TRBV10-3	TRBJ2-1	few	TGTGCCATCAGTGAGTCGCAGGGTTCCTACAATGAGCAGTTCTTC	CAISESQGSYNEQFF
-	TRBV6-1	TRBJ2-7	few	TGTGCCAGCAGTGGCCTGGGAGGACACAACTACGAGCAGTACTTC	CASSGLGGHNYEQYF
-	TRBV4-2	TRBJ2-3	-	TGTGCCAGCAGCCCCGACTGGACTAGCACAGATACGCAGTATTTT	CASSPDWTSTDTQYF
-	TRBV29-1	TRBJ2-7	few	TGCAGCGTTGAATTTGACTCGTACGAGCAGTACTTC	CSVEFDSYEQYF
TRBD2	TRBV18	TRBJ2-1	many	TGTGCCAGCTCACCACGCCTAGCGGGAGCTATCTCCTACAATGAGCAGTTCTTC	CASSPRLAGAISYNEQFF
TRBD1	TRBV6-2/TRBV6-3	TRBJ2-3	-	TGTGCCAGCAGGGGGACGACAGGGTTTACGCAGTATTTT	CASRGTTGFTQYF
-	TRBV7-3	TRBJ1-5	few	TGTGCCAGCAGCTTAATGACAGGAGAGAATCAGCCCCAGCATTTT	CASSLMTGENQPQHF
TRBD1	TRBV6-1	TRBJ2-7	-	TGTGCCAGCAGCCGCAGGGGGCACAGCAAGGGGGACGAGCAGTACTTC	CASSRRGHSKGDEQYF
TRBD1	TRBV2	TRBJ1-1	few	TGTGCCAGCAGTGGAACAGGGGGCGGAGGAGCTTTCTTT	CASSGTGGGGAFF
TRBD1	TRBV6-5	TRBJ2-2	-	TGTGCCAGCAGTAACCCCAGGGGGGACAGGGGGCGTCCCCGGGAGCTGTTTTTT	CASSNPRGDRGRPRELFF
-	TRBV28	TRBJ2-1	-	TGTGCCAGCAGGTCCGGGCTTCGTTACAATGAGCAGTTCTTC	CASRSGLRYNEQFF
TRBD1	TRBV6-1	TRBJ2-7	many	TGTGCCAGCAGTACGCCCGGGACAGGGGGTGTCGAGCAGTACTTC	CASSTPGTGGVEQYF
TRBD2	TRBV18	TRBJ2-1	-	TGTGCCAGCTCACCAACTAGCGGGAATTACAATGAGCAGTTCTTC	CASSPTSGNYNEQFF
-	TRBV5-6	TRBJ2-7	few	TGTGCCAGCAGCCCCCTGTACGGAGGGCACGAGCAGTACTTC	CASSPLYGGHEQYF